These 9 T cell receptor beta chains came from one sample sequenced in a study of T-cell memory formation after mild COVID-19. A single record per CDR3 protein comes from TCRdb applying MiXCR to the 5' RACE reads. The repertoire includes about 130,000 distinct CDR3 sequences, over 15% of them detected once, and roughly 5.2% sits in the top ten. Source material: PBMCs or a T cell subset sorted from them (not recorded which). These receptors originate from a man younger than 35 who had mild COVID-19 (a few samples of this study predate the infection). Cell type and time point are not known.

J is TRBJ2-5 and V is TRBV7-6; TRBD2 might be the D (6 bases). The V end was cut by 3 bases, the J end by 9 bases, with 17 bases between. Germline V lookup: CDR1 SGHVS, CDR2 FNYEAQ. The CDR3 is 14 residues long. This chain's CDR3 is CASSLGTAQTAQYF. DNA for the CDR3: TGTGCCAGCAGCTTGGGGACTGCCCAGACGGCCCAGTACTTC.

In its sample, this clonotype was seen a few times. The chain links TRBV7-2 to TRBJ2-3, with 9 bases that match TRBD2. Trimming at V came to 5 bases and at J to 6 bases, leaving 12 bases not matched to a gene. This CDR3 is 16 amino acids long. Looked up from germline, CDR1 is SGHTA and CDR2 is FQGNSA. The CDR3 spells CASSATLAGLSDTQYF. Here the CDR3 DNA reads TGTGCCAGCAGCGCGACACTAGCGGGCTTGTCGGATACGCAGTATTTT.

This clonotype was picked up a small number of times. The chain carries TRBV10-2 and TRBJ1-2; no definite D call. The ends were cut back, 2 bases at V and 2 bases at J, with 6 bases in the middle. Germline lookup yields CDR1 WSHSY and CDR2 SAAADI. This CDR3 has 13 amino acids. The CDR3 nucleotides are TGCGCCAGCAGTGAGAACACCAACTATGGCTACACCTTC. It yields the protein CASSENTNYGYTF.

This chain connects TRBV6-2 or TRBV6-3 to TRBJ2-1, with 8 bases fitting TRBD1. The CDR3 is made up of 14 amino acids. Germline V lookup: CDR1 MNHEY, CDR2 SVGEGT. Trimming took 4 bases from V and 9 from J; bases not matched to a gene: 8. This CDR3 is CASSSGTGLGEQFF. The CDR3 coding sequence is TGTGCCAGCAGTTCAGGGACAGGTTTGGGTGAGCAGTTCTTC.

This chain joins TRBV2 and TRBJ2-2; tentatively, D is TRBD1 (5 bases). The V gene's germline CDR1 is SNHLY and CDR2 FYNNEI. The CDR3 loop spans 15 amino acids. Trimming removed 5 bases from V and 4 bases from J, with 14 bases in between. The CDR3 loop is CASSRLGPTTGELFF. The CDR3 DNA follows: TGTGCCAGCAGTCGACTGGGGCCGACCACCGGGGAGCTGTTTTTT.

V gene TRBV13 combines with J gene TRBJ2-7, with D possibly called TRBD1 or TRBD2 (5 bases each). In germline, CDR1 is PRHDT, CDR2 FYEKMQ (reference sequence). The CDR3 is made up of 15 amino acids. The V end lost 5 bases, the J end lost 2 bases, and 16 bases lay between the germline ends. CDR3 amino acids: CASSRSRDGAYEQYV. In nucleotides, the CDR3 is TGTGCCAGCAGCCGAAGCCGGGACGGAGCCTACGAGCAGTACGTC.

This clonotype was counted ten times or more. The rearrangement uses TRBV29-1 and TRBJ1-1; 7 nucleotides line up with TRBD1. CDR3 length: 15 residues. Per germline, CDR1 SQVTM and CDR2 ANQGSEA. The V and J ends lost 6 bases and 2 bases, in that order; junction bases with no gene match: 12. The CDR3 DNA is TGCAGCGTCCGGGAGGGGAGGGGGCACAACACTGAAGCTTTCTTT. Translated, it gives CSVREGRGHNTEAFF. The whole variable domain, remainder taken from reference TRBV29-1 and TRBJ1-1, is SAVISQKPSRDICQRGTSLTIQCQVDSQVTMMFWYRQQPGQSLTLIATANQGSEATYESGFVIDKFPISRPNLTFSTLTVSNMSPEDSSIYLCSVREGRGHNTEAFFGQGTRLTVV.

This clonotype was seen more than once but under ten times. The chain uses TRBV6-1 and TRBJ2-7; no reliable D call. This CDR3 spans 13 amino acids. The germline CDR1 and CDR2 sequences are MNHNS and SASEGT. Trimming removed 2 bases from V and 2 bases from J, with 7 bases in between. CDR3 sequence reads: CASSELLAYEQYV. CDR3 nucleotide sequence: TGTGCCAGCAGTGAACTACTCGCCTACGAGCAGTACGTC.

This rearrangement joins TRBV5-1 to TRBJ2-3, with D possibly matching TRBD1 (6 bases). The CDR3 loop spans 16 amino acids. The germline gives CDR1 SGHRS, CDR2 YFSETQ. Trimming cost V 4 bases and J 0 bases, with 15 bases left between them. The CDR3 spells CASSSTGRTSTDTQYF. The CDR3 coding sequence is TGCGCCAGCAGCAGTACAGGGCGAACTAGCACAGATACGCAGTATTTT. Based on the CDR3 plus reference TRBV5-1 and TRBJ2-3, the full variable domain is KAGVTQTPRYLIKTRGQQVTLSCSPISGHRSVSWYQQTPGQGLQFLFEYFSETQRNKGNFPGRFSGRQFSNSRSEMNVSTLELGDSALYLCASSSTGRTSTDTQYFGPGTRLTVL.